Presented here are 5 T cell receptor beta chains from one specimen sequenced in a study of cytomegalovirus exposure and HLA in healthy donors. The PCR used 60 Vbeta and 13 Jbeta primers. The table came from immunoSEQ multiplex PCR; TCRdb's copy has only in-frame clones and leaves some out. The sample consists of roughly 160,000 clones, nearly 80% of them appearing once. The sample consisted of PBMCs. Every receptor here comes from a man aged 18-30 years in good health and CMV-seropositive.

The chain carries TRBV6-5 and TRBJ1-2; D is possibly TRBD1 (6 bases). The germline CDR1 and CDR2 sequences are MNHEY and SVGAGI. The V and J ends lost 6 bases and 1 base respectively, with 12 bases between them. The CDR3 covers 14 residues. The CDR3 here is CASRSGGVNYGYTF. The CDR3 DNA is TGTGCCAGCAGATCGGGGGGCGTTAACTATGGCTACACCTTC.

The chain recombines TRBV7-7 with TRBJ2-7; 9 nucleotides align to TRBD1. The CDR3 covers 14 residues. Trimming cost V 5 bases and J 3 bases; bases outside gene matches: 5. In germline, CDR1 is SSHAT, CDR2 FNYEAQ (reference sequence). The CDR3 sequence is CASSPGQGYYEQYF. The CDR3 DNA is TGTGCCAGCAGCCCGGGACAGGGTTACTACGAGCAGTACTTC.

CDR3: CASSLDRGETQYF. The CDR3 DNA sequence: TGTGCCAGCAGTCTGGACAGGGGAGAGACCCAGTACTTC. The rearrangement joins TRBV5-6 to TRBJ2-5, with TRBD1 identical over 9 bases. Germline values: CDR1 SGHDT, CDR2 YYEEEE. Trimming at V came to 5 bases and at J to 4 bases, leaving 3 bases not matched to a gene. CDR3 length: 13 residues.

The J gene is TRBJ1-2, the V gene TRBV7-9; possibly TRBD1 for D (5 bases). The CDR3 has 14 residues. The germline V gene encodes CDR1 SEHNR and CDR2 FQNEAQ (reference sequence). V lost 4 bases to trimming and J lost 0 bases, with 9 bases between them. CDR3 nucleotides: TGTGCCAGCAGCTCAGGGCTAACTAACTATGGCTACACCTTC. It translates to CASSSGLTNYGYTF.

The rearrangement joins TRBV7-8 to TRBJ1-6; D is perhaps TRBD1 (6 bases). Germline CDR1 reads SGHVS; CDR2 reads FQNEAQ. V lost 7 bases and J lost 6, with 13 bases in between. CDR3 length: 14 residues. Here the CDR3 reads CASKVEQGNSPLHF. CDR3 in DNA: TGTGCCAGCAAAGTTGAACAGGGTAATTCACCCCTCCACTTT.